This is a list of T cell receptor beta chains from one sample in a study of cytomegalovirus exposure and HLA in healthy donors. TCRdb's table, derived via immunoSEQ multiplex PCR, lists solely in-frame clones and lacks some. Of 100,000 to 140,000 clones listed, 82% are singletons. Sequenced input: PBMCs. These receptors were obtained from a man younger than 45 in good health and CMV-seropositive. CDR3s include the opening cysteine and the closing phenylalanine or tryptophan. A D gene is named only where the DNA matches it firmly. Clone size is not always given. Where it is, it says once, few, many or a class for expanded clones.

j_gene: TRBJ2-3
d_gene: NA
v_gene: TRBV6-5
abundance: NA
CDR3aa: CASSAGSDTQYF
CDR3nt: TGTGCCAGCAGCGCGGGGTCAGATACGCAGTATTTT

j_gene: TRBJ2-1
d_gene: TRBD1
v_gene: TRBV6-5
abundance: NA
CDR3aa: CASRPGQGTYNEQFF
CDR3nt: TGTGCCAGCAGACCGGGACAGGGTACTTACAATGAGCAGTTCTTC

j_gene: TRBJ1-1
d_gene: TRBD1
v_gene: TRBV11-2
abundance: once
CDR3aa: CASRLGQGMGTEAFF
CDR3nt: TGTGCCAGCAGACTGGGACAGGGAATGGGCACTGAAGCTTTCTTT

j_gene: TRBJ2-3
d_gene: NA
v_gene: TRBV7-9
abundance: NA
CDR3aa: CASGQADTQYF
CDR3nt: TGTGCCAGCGGGCAGGCAGATACGCAGTATTTT

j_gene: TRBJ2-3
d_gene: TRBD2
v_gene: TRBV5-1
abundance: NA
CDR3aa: CASSPGKGGGAPDTQYF
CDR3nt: TGCGCCAGCAGCCCCGGAAAGGGCGGGGGGGCCCCAGATACGCAGTATTTT

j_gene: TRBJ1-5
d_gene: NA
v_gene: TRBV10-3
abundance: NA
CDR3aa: CAISEGRTVEGQPQHF
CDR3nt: TGTGCCATCAGTGAGGGCCGGACAGTTGAGGGTCAGCCCCAGCATTTT

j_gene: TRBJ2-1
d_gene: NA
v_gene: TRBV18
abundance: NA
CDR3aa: CASSSYSSYSYNEQFF
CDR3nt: TGTGCCAGCTCATCGTACAGCAGCTACTCCTACAATGAGCAGTTCTTC

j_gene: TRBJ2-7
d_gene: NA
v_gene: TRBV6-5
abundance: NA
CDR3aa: CASSGVGSSYEQYF
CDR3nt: TGTGCCAGTTCAGGCGTCGGATCCTCCTACGAGCAGTACTTC

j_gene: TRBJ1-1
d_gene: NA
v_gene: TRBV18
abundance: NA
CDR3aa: CASSSTGNTEAFF
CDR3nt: TGTGCCAGCTCATCGACAGGGAACACTGAAGCTTTCTTT

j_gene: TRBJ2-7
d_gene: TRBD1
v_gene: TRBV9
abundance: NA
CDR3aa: CASSAGQGPYEQYF
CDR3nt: TGTGCCAGCAGCGCAGGACAGGGCCCCTACGAGCAGTACTTC

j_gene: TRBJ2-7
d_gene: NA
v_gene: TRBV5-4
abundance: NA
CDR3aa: CASSLMTVRLLYF
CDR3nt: TGTGCCAGCAGCTTGATGACAGTGAGACTCCTATACTTC

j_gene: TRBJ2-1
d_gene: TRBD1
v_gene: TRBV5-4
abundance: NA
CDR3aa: CASSGQGVGNEQFF
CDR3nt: TGTGCCAGCAGTGGGCAGGGGGTTGGGAATGAGCAGTTCTTC

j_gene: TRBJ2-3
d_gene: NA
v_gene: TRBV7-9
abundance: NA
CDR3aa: CASSLRMGRYSTDTQYF
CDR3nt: TGTGCCAGCAGCTTAAGAATGGGGCGATATAGCACAGATACGCAGTATTTT

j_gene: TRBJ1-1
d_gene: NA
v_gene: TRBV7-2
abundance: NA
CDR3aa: CASSLAVSIGSTEAFF
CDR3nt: TGTGCCAGCAGCTTAGCAGTCTCAATTGGGAGCACTGAAGCTTTCTTT

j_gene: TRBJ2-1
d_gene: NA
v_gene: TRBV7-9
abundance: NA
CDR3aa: CASSITGQYNEQFF
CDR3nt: TGTGCCAGCAGCATCACAGGACAATACAATGAGCAGTTCTTC

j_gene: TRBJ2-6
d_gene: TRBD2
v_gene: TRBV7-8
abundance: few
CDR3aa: CASSQRGIISGANVLTF
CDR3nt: TGTGCCAGCAGTCAGCGGGGGATTATCTCTGGGGCCAACGTCCTGACTTTC

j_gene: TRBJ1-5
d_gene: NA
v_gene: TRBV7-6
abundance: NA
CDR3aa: CASSLEGRVAGKNQPQHF
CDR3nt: TGTGCCAGCAGCTTAGAGGGTCGGGTCGCAGGGAAGAATCAGCCCCAGCATTTT

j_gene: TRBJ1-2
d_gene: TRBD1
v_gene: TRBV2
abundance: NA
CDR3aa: CASTPDRVRGYTF
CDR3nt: TGTGCCAGCACACCGGACAGGGTCCGTGGCTACACCTTC

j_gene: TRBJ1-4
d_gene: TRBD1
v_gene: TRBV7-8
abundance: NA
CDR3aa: CASTGSIGGGFEKLFF
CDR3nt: TGTGCCAGCACCGGATCGATAGGGGGCGGTTTTGAAAAACTGTTTTTT

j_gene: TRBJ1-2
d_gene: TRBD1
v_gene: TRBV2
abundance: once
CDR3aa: CASSEAGQGGYGYTF
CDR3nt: TGTGCCAGCAGTGAAGCGGGACAGGGGGGCTATGGCTACACCTTC

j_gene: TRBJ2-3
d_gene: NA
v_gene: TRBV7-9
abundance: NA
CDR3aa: CAFMGGQTQDTQYF
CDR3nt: TGTGCCTTTATGGGGGGACAGACGCAGGATACGCAGTATTTT

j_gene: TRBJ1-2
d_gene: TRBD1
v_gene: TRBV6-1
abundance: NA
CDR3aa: CASSLRQGPGYTF
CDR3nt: TGTGCCAGCAGTCTACGACAGGGGCCTGGCTACACCTTC

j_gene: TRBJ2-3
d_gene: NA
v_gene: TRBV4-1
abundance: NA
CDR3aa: CASSRRDTSASDTQYF
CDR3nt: TGCGCCAGCAGCCGGCGGGACACTAGCGCGTCAGATACGCAGTATTTT

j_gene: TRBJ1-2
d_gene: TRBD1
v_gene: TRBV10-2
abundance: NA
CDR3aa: CASSELDRVNYGYTF
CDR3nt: TGCGCCAGCAGTGAGTTAGACAGGGTTAACTATGGCTACACCTTC

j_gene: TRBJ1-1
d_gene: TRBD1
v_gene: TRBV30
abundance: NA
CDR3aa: CAWGQGFLDGITEAFF
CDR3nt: TGTGCCTGGGGACAGGGTTTCTTGGATGGGATCACTGAAGCTTTCTTT

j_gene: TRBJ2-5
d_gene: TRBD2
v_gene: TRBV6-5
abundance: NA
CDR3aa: CASSYGRLAPAQYF
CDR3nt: TGTGCCAGCAGTTACGGGAGACTAGCCCCGGCCCAGTACTTC

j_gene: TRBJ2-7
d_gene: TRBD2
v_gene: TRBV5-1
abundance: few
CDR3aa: CASSLGPRGIYEQYF
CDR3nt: TGCGCCAGCAGCTTGGGTCCGCGGGGGATCTACGAGCAGTACTTC